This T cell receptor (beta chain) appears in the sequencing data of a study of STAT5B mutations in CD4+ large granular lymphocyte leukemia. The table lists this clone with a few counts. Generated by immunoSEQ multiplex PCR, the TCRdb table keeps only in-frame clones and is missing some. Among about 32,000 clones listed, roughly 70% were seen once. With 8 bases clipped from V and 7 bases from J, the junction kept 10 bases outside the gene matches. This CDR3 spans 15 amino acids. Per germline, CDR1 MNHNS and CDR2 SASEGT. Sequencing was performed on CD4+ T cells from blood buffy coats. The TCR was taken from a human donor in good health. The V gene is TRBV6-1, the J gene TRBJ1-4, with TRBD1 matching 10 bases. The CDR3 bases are TGTGCCAGCGGGGGGGGACAGGGGAGAGGTGAAAAACTGTTTTTT. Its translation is CASGGGQGRGEKLFF.